This T cell receptor (beta chain) was sequenced during a study of cytomegalovirus exposure and HLA in healthy donors. Study-level information: Unique TCR beta sequences numbering some 120 million came from around 180 million T cells in an earlier analysis.

60 Vbeta and 13 Jbeta primers were used in PCR. Generated by immunoSEQ multiplex PCR, the TCRdb table keeps only in-frame clones and is missing some. The data contain 150,000 to 200,000 clones, 60% to 80% of them singletons. Study-level findings and limits: According to a later analysis, most TCR beta chains associated with CMV appeared HLA-restricted. Later analysis demonstrated an association between a missense DCLRE1C variant and TCR beta V- and J-gene trimming. Productive rates of about 87% or about 30% were seen for most TCR beta V segments in an earlier analysis.

V lost 5 bases and J lost 0, with 5 bases in between. The CDR3 has 12 residues. The germline V gene has CDR1 KGHSH and CDR2 LQKENI. As to this clone: Its antigen is undetermined.

The TCR was taken from a man aged 35 to 55 in good health and CMV-seronegative. The V and J genes are TRBV18 and TRBJ2-7, with a tentative D call TRBD2 (5 bases). Material for sequencing was PBMCs. CDR3 DNA sequence: TGTGCCAGCTCAGCGGGCTCCTACGAGCAGTACTTC. Translated: CASSAGSYEQYF.